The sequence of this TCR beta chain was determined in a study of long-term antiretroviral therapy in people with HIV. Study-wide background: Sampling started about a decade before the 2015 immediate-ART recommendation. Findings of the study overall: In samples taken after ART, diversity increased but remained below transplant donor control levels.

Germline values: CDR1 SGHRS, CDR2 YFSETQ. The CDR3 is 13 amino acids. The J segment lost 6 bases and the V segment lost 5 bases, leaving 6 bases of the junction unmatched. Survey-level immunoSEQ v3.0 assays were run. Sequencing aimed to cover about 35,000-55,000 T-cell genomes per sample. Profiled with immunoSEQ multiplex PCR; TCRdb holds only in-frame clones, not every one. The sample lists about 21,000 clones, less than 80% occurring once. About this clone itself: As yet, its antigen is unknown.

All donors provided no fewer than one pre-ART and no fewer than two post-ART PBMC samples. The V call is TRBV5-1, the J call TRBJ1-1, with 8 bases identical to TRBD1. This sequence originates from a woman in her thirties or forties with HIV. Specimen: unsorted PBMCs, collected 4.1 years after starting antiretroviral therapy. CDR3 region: CASRQDRDPEAFF. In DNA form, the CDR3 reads TGCGCCAGCAGACAGGACAGGGACCCTGAAGCTTTCTTT.